The clone carrying this T cell receptor (beta chain) came up once. The antigen remains undetermined. These data originate in a study of chemoradiotherapy in HPV16-positive cancers. Over chemoradiotherapy, repertoires were sampled more than once. Clones were sequenced by immunoSEQ multiplex PCR, and TCRdb holds only the in-frame ones, with some missing. Of some 1,700 clones in the sample, approximately 95% are singletons; the top ten hold about 2.2%. Whole-study findings and limits: Only a couple of HPV16-positive patients supplied the functional HPV-specificity definition. Candidate HPV-specific clones and E7-related TCR motifs grew in tumor during treatment.

The germline CDR1 and CDR2 sequences are MDHEN and SYDVKM. This CDR3 has 16 residues. V lost 2 bases, J lost 2 bases, and 13 bases lay in between. This clonotype was sampled from a human donor with HPV-associated anogenital cancer. Sequences were derived from tumor tissue, sampled from a patient who underwent chemoradiotherapy. The genes are TRBV28 and TRBJ1-5; D unresolved. Here the CDR3 DNA reads TGTGCCAGCAGTTTAAGACTCTCAATAGGCAATCAGCCCCAGCATTTT. It is translated as CASSLRLSIGNQPQHF.